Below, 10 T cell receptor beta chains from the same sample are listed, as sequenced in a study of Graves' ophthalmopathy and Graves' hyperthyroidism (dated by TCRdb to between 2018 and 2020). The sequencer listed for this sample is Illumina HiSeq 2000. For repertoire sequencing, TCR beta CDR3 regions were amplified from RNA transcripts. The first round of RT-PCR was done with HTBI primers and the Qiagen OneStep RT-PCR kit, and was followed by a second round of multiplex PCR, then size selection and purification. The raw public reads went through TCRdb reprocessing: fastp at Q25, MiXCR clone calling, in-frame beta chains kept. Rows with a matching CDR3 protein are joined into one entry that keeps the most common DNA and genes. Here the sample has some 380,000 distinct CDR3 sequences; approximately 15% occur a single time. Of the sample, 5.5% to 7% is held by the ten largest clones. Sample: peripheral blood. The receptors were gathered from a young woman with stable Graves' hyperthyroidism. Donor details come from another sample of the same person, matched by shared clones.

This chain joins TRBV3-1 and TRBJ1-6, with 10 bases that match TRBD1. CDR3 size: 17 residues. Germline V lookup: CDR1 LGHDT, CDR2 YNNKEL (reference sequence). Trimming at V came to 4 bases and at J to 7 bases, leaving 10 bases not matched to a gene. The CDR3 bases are TGTGCCAGCAGCCCACCGACAGGGGGCGCGGAAAATTCACCCCTCCACTTT. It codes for CASSPPTGGAENSPLHF. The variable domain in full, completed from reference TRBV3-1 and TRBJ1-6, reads DTAVSQTPKYLVTQMGNDKSIKCEQNLGHDTMYWYKQDSKKFLKIMFSYNNKELIINETVPNRFSPKSPDKAHLNLHINSLELGDSAVYFCASSPPTGGAENSPLHFGNGTRLTVT.

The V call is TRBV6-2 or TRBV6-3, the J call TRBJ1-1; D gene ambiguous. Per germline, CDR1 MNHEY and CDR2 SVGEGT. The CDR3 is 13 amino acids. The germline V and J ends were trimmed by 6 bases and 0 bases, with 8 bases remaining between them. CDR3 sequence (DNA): TGTGCCAGCAGCTGGAGGATGAACACTGAAGCTTTCTTT. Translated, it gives CASSWRMNTEAFF.

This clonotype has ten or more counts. The CDR3: CASKTGDMNTEAFF. CDR3 DNA sequence: TGTGCCAGCAAGACAGGGGACATGAACACTGAAGCTTTCTTT. This rearrangement joins TRBV6-1 to TRBJ1-1, with 8 positions matching TRBD1. The CDR3 has 14 amino acids. Germline V CDR1 and CDR2: MNHNS, SASEGT. Trimming removed 7 bases from V and 0 bases from J; junction bases left unmatched: 4.

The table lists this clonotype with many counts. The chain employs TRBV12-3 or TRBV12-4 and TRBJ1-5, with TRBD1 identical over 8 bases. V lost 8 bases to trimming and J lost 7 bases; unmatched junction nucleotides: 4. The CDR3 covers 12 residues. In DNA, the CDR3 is TGTGCCAGCGCAGACAGGGGCCAGCCCCAGCATTTT. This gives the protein CASADRGQPQHF.

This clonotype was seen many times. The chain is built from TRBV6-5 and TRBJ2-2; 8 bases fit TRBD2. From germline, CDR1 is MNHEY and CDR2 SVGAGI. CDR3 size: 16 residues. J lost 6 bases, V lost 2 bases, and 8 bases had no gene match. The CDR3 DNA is TGTGCCAGCAGTTACGGAATTGCCGGGGGGGCCGGGGAGCTGTTTTTT. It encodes CASSYGIAGGAGELFF.

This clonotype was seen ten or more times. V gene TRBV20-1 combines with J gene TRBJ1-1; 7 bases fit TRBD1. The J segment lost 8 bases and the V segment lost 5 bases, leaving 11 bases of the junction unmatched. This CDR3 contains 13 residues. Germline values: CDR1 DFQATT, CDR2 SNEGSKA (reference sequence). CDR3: CSAPRQGGVEAFF. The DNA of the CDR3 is TGCAGTGCTCCTCGACAGGGAGGGGTCGAAGCTTTCTTT.

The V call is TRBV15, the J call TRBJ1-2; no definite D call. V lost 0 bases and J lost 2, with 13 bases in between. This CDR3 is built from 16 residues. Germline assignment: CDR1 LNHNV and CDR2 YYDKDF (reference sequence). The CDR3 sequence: CATSRDRGQTNYGYTF. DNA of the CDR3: TGTGCCACCAGCAGAGATCGCGGGCAGACAAACTATGGCTACACCTTC.

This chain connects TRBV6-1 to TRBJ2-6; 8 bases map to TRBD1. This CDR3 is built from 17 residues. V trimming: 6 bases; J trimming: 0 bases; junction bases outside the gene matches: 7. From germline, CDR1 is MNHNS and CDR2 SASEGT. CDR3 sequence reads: CASRNRDRISGANVLTF. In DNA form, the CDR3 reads TGTGCCAGCAGGAACCGGGACAGGATCTCTGGGGCCAACGTCCTGACTTTC.

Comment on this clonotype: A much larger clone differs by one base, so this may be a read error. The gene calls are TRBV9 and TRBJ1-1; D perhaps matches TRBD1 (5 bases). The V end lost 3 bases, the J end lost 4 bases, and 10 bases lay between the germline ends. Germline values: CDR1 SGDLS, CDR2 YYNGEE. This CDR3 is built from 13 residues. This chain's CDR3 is CASSADQGTEAFF. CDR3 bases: TGTGCCAGCAGCGCAGATCAGGGCACTGAAGCTTTCTTT. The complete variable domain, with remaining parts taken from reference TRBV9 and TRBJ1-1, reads DSGVTQTPKHLITATGQRVTLRCSPRSGDLSVYWYQQSLDQGLQFLIQYYNGEERAKGNILERFSAQQFPDLHSELNLSSLELGDSALYFCASSADQGTEAFFGQGTRLTVV.

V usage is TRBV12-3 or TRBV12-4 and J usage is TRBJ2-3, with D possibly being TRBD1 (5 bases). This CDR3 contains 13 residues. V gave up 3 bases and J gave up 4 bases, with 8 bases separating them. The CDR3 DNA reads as TGTGCCAGCAGTTTTACCAGGGCAGATACGCAGTATTTT. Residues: CASSFTRADTQYF.